The 10 T cell receptor beta chains reported below all come from one sample, sequenced in a study of T cells in Graves' hyperthyroidism and ophthalmopathy. It was RNA transcripts that yielded the amplified TCR beta CDR3 regions. RT-PCR in the first round (using the HTBI primer set) targeted the TCR CDR3. MiXCR, run by TCRdb on the multiplex PCR reads, gives a single entry per CDR3 protein. The table lists roughly 500,000 distinct CDR3 sequences, roughly 45% of them singletons. The material sequenced was peripheral blood or thyroid tissue (not recorded which). These receptors came from an adult woman with Graves' disease, either hyperthyroidism or ophthalmopathy (not recorded which).

J is TRBJ1-1 and V is TRBV29-1; 8 bases align to TRBD1. Germline values: CDR1 SQVTM, CDR2 ANQGSEA. V lost 4 bases, J lost 9 bases, and 10 bases stayed unmatched. This CDR3 comprises 13 residues. For the CDR3, the DNA is TGCAGCGTTGTGTCAGGGGGCGGGAACAAAGCTTTCTTT. Translating gives CSVVSGGGNKAFF.

For this clonotype: A read error may account for a junction end that differs from germline. The genes are TRBV2 and TRBJ1-5; D possibly corresponds to TRBD1 (5 bases). CDR1 and CDR2 from the germline V gene are SNHLY and FYNNEI. CDR3 length: 14 amino acids. The CDR3 sequence is CASSEGGGEQPRHF. In DNA, the CDR3 is TGTGCCAGCAGTGAGGGGGGGGGAGAGCAGCCCCGGCATTTT.

V and J are TRBV5-6 and TRBJ1-5, with D hard to call. Germline CDR1 reads SGHDT; CDR2 reads YYEEEE. This CDR3 is 15 amino acids long. Trimming left V 3 bases short and J 6 bases short, with 16 bases between. As DNA, the CDR3 is TGTGCCAGCAGCTCGGCAAGGGTAGGTGGTCAGCCCCAGCATTTT. The encoded protein is CASSSARVGGQPQHF.

This clonotype was counted a few times. The CDR3 protein is CASSSGGLSTGELFF. Here the CDR3 DNA reads TGTGCCAGCAGCTCGGGCGGGCTCAGCACCGGGGAGCTGTTTTTT. The chain carries TRBV7-9 and TRBJ2-2; perhaps TRBD2 as D (5 bases). This CDR3 is 15 amino acids long. V lost 4 bases to trimming and J lost 4 bases, with 13 bases between them. Germline V CDR1 and CDR2: SEHNR, FQNEAQ (reference sequence).

This clonotype was observed a handful of times. The chain is built from TRBV11-2 and TRBJ1-3; unclear D gene. Trimming took 5 bases from V and 4 from J, leaving 15 bases between them. The CDR3 runs to 15 residues. Per germline, CDR1 SGHAT and CDR2 FQNNGV. CDR3 sequence (DNA): TGTGCCAGCAGCCCCGACTCAATGCCAGGAAACACCATATATTTT. It yields the protein CASSPDSMPGNTIYF.

The table lists this clonotype with a few counts. The rearrangement uses TRBV29-1 and TRBJ2-5; either TRBD1 or TRBD2 may fit D (5 bases each). The V and J ends lost 6 bases and 3 bases respectively, with 11 bases between them. Germline assignment: CDR1 SQVTM and CDR2 ANQGSEA. The CDR3 spans 12 residues. The CDR3 spells CSVWGREETQYF. Here the CDR3 DNA reads TGCAGCGTGTGGGGACGGGAAGAGACCCAGTACTTC.

This clonotype was counted ten times or more. The chain has TRBV4-1 and TRBJ1-2; D is unclear. The V end lost 6 bases, the J end lost 2 bases, and 13 bases lay between the germline ends. This CDR3 has 14 amino acids. The germline V gene has CDR1 MGHRA and CDR2 YSYEKL. CDR3 nucleotides: TGCGCCAGCAGACCGCGGACGGGGAACTATGGCTACACCTTC. Protein sequence: CASRPRTGNYGYTF.

This clonotype was detected many times. DNA for the CDR3: TGTGCCAGCAGCTCCCCCAATTCCTACGAGCAGTACTTC. Encoded protein: CASSSPNSYEQYF. The chain employs TRBV7-2 and TRBJ2-7; no firm D call. This CDR3 has 13 residues. V lost 4 bases to trimming and J lost 1 base, with 8 bases between them. Per germline, CDR1 SGHTA and CDR2 FQGNSA.

The chain joins TRBV20-1 to TRBJ1-2; TRBD1 agrees at 7 bases. This CDR3 is built from 12 residues. From germline, CDR1 is DFQATT and CDR2 SNEGSKA (reference sequence). DNA for the CDR3: TGCAGCTATGACAGGGAGTTCGGTGGCTACACCTTC. It encodes CSYDREFGGYTF.

V usage is TRBV15 and J usage is TRBJ1-2, with 8 bases matching TRBD1. J gave up 4 bases and V 9 bases, and 13 bases lay outside the gene matches. CDR3 length: 15 residues. The V gene's germline CDR1 is LNHNV and CDR2 YYDKDF (reference sequence). CDR3 protein: CATSTRQGNFYGYTF. The DNA of the CDR3 is TGTGCCACTAGTACTCGACAGGGGAATTTCTATGGCTACACCTTC.